These 23 T cell receptor beta chains originate from one sample sequenced in a study of OX40 agonist ivuxolimab in advanced cancers. Sequenced by immunoSEQ multiplex PCR; TCRdb stores in-frame clones only, minus some. The top ten clones hold approximately 2.5% of a sample with about 15,000 clones, around 80% of them seen once. Material: CD4+ or CD8+ T cells sorted from blood, obtained in a trial of the OX40 agonist ivuxolimab. These receptors originate from an adult with an advanced solid tumor such as melanoma, head and neck, liver or kidney cancer.

The chain combines TRBV15 with TRBJ1-5; D remains ambiguous. V shed 0 bases and J shed 3 bases, with 9 bases lying between them. CDR1 is LNHNV, CDR2 YYDKDF, per germline (reference sequence). The CDR3 spans 15 residues. The CDR3 loop is CATSRDVGFNQPQHF. DNA for the CDR3: TGTGCCACCAGCAGAGATGTAGGGTTCAATCAGCCCCAGCATTTT. The whole variable domain, remainder taken from reference TRBV15 and TRBJ1-5, is DAMVIQNPRYQVTQFGKPVTLSCSQTLNHNVMYWYQQKSSQAPKLLFHYYDKDFNNEADTPDNFQSRRPNTSFCFLDIRSPGLGDTAMYLCATSRDVGFNQPQHFGDGTRLSIL.

The chain uses TRBV6-1 and TRBJ2-7; no clear D. With 4 bases removed from V and 7 bases from J, the gap between germline ends came to 11 bases. Germline-derived CDR1 and CDR2 are MNHNS and SASEGT. There are 12 residues in the CDR3. CDR3 amino acids: CASSVTRWEQYF. The DNA for the CDR3 is TGTGCCAGCAGTGTGACAAGGTGGGAGCAGTACTTC.

The CDR3 bases are TGTGCCAGTAGTATTGACCTAACAGCCTACAATGAGCAGTTCTTC. Protein sequence: CASSIDLTAYNEQFF. The genes are TRBV19 and TRBJ2-1; D ambiguous. The CDR3 consists of 15 residues. Germline lookup yields CDR1 LNHDA and CDR2 SQIVND (reference sequence). V was pared by 3 bases and J by 2 bases, with 11 bases between.

This chain connects TRBV7-9 to TRBJ2-7; D might be TRBD1 or TRBD2, each matching 7 bases. CDR1 is SEHNR, CDR2 FQNEAQ, per germline (reference sequence). This CDR3 spans 14 amino acids. V shed 3 bases and J shed 6 bases, with 15 bases lying between them. The CDR3: CASSLSGTAPEQYF. CDR3 DNA: TGTGCCAGCAGCTTGAGCGGGACAGCACCCGAGCAGTACTTC.

The V call is TRBV29-1, the J call TRBJ1-5; possible D gene TRBD1, 6 bases. V dropped 3 bases and J dropped 7 bases, with 13 bases sitting between them. This CDR3 has 13 amino acids. CDR1 is SQVTM and CDR2 is ANQGSEA in the germline V gene. The DNA for the CDR3 is TGCAGCGTTGAGCTGACCCAGGGGCAGCCCCAGCATTTT. Translated, it gives CSVELTQGQPQHF.

Remarks on this clone: This may be a read error, as it is one base from a much larger clone. This chain uses TRBV5-1 with TRBJ2-6; D uncertain. The CDR3 sequence is 15 residues long. Germline CDR1 reads SGHRS; CDR2 reads YFSETQ. The ends were cut back, 0 bases at V and 0 bases at J, with 4 bases in the middle. The CDR3 coding sequence is TGCGCCAGCAGCTTGGACGTCTCTGGGGCCAACGTCCTGACTTTC. Translation: CASSLDVSGANVLTF.

The CDR3 reads CASSRDGRNEKLFF. CDR3 DNA sequence: TGTGCCAGCAGTCGGGACGGCAGGAATGAAAAACTGTTTTTT. The V gene is TRBV6-6, the J gene TRBJ1-4; possibly TRBD1 for D (5 bases). V lost 5 bases and J lost 5, with 12 bases in between. CDR1 is MNHNY, CDR2 SVGAGI, per germline (reference sequence). The CDR3 loop spans 14 amino acids.

V gene TRBV7-9 combines with J gene TRBJ2-1; D is ambiguous. Trimming shortened V by 2 bases and J by 7 bases, and 6 bases separated the two germline ends. Germline V gene sequence: CDR1 SEHNR, CDR2 FQNEAQ (reference sequence). There are 12 residues in the CDR3. The CDR3 DNA sequence: TGTGCCAGCAGCTTATTTGGGAATGAGCAGTTCTTC. Translation gives CASSLFGNEQFF.

The chain carries TRBV4-2 and TRBJ2-2; D may be TRBD2 (5 bases). Germline CDR1 and CDR2: LGHNA and YNFKEQ. V was trimmed by 4 bases and J by 1 base, leaving 7 bases between them. This CDR3 region has 14 residues. As DNA, the CDR3 is TGTGCCAGCAGCCCCAGCGGGAACACCGGGGAGCTGTTTTTT. Protein product: CASSPSGNTGELFF.

This chain connects TRBV5-1 to TRBJ2-6; 8 bases line up with TRBD1. This CDR3 has 16 residues. The ends lost 4 bases at V and 0 bases at J; junction bases unmatched: 3. Germline V gene lookup returns CDR1 SGHRS and CDR2 YFSETQ. The CDR3 spells CASSLTGDSGANVLTF. As DNA, the CDR3 is TGCGCCAGCAGCCTGACAGGGGACTCTGGGGCCAACGTCCTGACTTTC.

The chain carries TRBV5-4 and TRBJ2-6; D is unresolved. CDR1 and CDR2 from the germline V gene are SGHNT and YYREEE (reference sequence). The CDR3 contains 15 residues. V was trimmed by 2 bases and J by 1 base, leaving 7 bases between them. In nucleotides, the CDR3 is TGTGCCAGCAGCTTCTACTCTTCTGGGGCCAACGTCCTGACTTTC. Amino acid sequence: CASSFYSSGANVLTF.

CDR3 amino acids: CASSNRGKDTQYF. In DNA form, the CDR3 reads TGTGCCAGCAGTAACAGGGGCAAAGATACGCAGTATTTT. The V gene is TRBV2, the J gene TRBJ2-3; 7 bases are a match to TRBD1. V lost 5 bases to trimming and J lost 5 bases; unmatched junction nucleotides: 4. CDR1 is SNHLY and CDR2 is FYNNEI in the germline V gene. The CDR3 loop spans 13 amino acids.

The V gene is TRBV5-1, the J gene TRBJ2-5; D is unresolved. The V and J ends lost 1 base and 4 bases respectively, with 8 bases between them. CDR3 length: 13 residues. In germline, CDR1 is SGHRS, CDR2 YFSETQ. The CDR3 protein is CASSLTIRETQYF. CDR3 DNA sequence: TGCGCCAGCAGCTTGACAATCCGAGAGACCCAGTACTTC.

The chain links TRBV7-9 to TRBJ2-2, with D possibly matching TRBD2 (6 bases). Per the germline V gene, CDR1 is SEHNR and CDR2 is FQNEAQ (reference sequence). The V end lost 2 bases, the J end lost 4 bases, and 8 bases lay between the germline ends. The CDR3 extends over 14 amino acids. CDR3 in amino acids: CASSLKAGTGELFF. The CDR3 nucleotides read TGTGCCAGCAGCTTAAAAGCGGGCACCGGGGAGCTGTTTTTT.

This chain joins TRBV7-3 and TRBJ2-7; tentatively, D is TRBD1 or TRBD2 (5 bases each). Trimming removed 2 bases at V and 6 bases at J, with 14 bases between. Looked up from germline, CDR1 is SGHTA and CDR2 is FQGTGA. The CDR3 extends over 14 amino acids. CDR3 loop: CASSLGTGSGEQYF. In DNA, the CDR3 is TGTGCCAGCAGCTTAGGGACCGGGTCCGGCGAGCAGTACTTC.

V and J are TRBV4-1 and TRBJ2-2; D is perhaps TRBD2 (5 bases). Trimming pared 4 bases from V and 5 bases from J, leaving 8 bases between. CDR3 length: 13 amino acids. Per the germline V gene, CDR1 is MGHRA and CDR2 is YSYEKL. CDR3 region: CASSPGGTGELFF. The CDR3 DNA reads TGCGCCAGCAGCCCTGGCGGGACCGGGGAGCTGTTTTTT.

The chain joins TRBV29-1 to TRBJ2-5, with 9 bases lining up with TRBD1. The DNA end favors TRBJ2-7, so the J call may be wrong. Germline-derived CDR1 and CDR2 are SQVTM and ANQGSEA. The CDR3 is 13 residues long. The CDR3 DNA reads as TGCAGCGTTGCGACAGGGGGCTCCTACGAGCAGTACTTC. It specifies CSVATGGSYEQYF.

The chain is built from TRBV18 and TRBJ1-6; no clear D. The CDR3 is made up of 14 amino acids. Trimming took off 3 bases at V and 2 bases at J, with 5 bases between the two ends. Germline V CDR1 and CDR2: KGHSH, LQKENI. As DNA, the CDR3 is TGTGCCAGCTCACCGGGTACCTATAATTCACCCCTCCACTTT. Its protein is CASSPGTYNSPLHF.

V and J are TRBV19 and TRBJ2-2; D gene uncertain. The CDR3 totals 12 residues. CDR1 and CDR2 from the germline V gene are LNHDA and SQIVND (reference sequence). Deletions cut 7 bases from V and 4 bases from J, with 7 bases between. Here the CDR3 reads CASTPRTGELFF. CDR3 nucleotide sequence: TGTGCCAGTACCCCACGCACCGGGGAGCTGTTTTTT. Complete variable domain (other parts from reference TRBV19 and TRBJ2-2): DGGITQSPKYLFRKEGQNVTLSCEQNLNHDAMYWYRQDPGQGLRLIYYSQIVNDFQKGDIAEGYSVSREKKESFPLTVTSAQKNPTAFYLCASTPRTGELFFGEGSRLTVL.

This chain joins TRBV5-1 and TRBJ2-3; TRBD2 might be the D (6 bases). Germline CDR1 and CDR2: SGHRS and YFSETQ. The CDR3 has 19 residues. The ends were cut back, 2 bases at V and 1 base at J, with 23 bases in the middle. The CDR3 coding sequence is TGCGCCAGCAGCTTCCTCGGTAGGGGAGGAATATCTCGCACAGATACGCAGTATTTT. Its translation: CASSFLGRGGISRTDTQYF. Supplemented by reference TRBV5-1 and TRBJ2-3, the full variable domain reads KAGVTQTPRYLIKTRGQQVTLSCSPISGHRSVSWYQQTPGQGLQFLFEYFSETQRNKGNFPGRFSGRQFSNSRSEMNVSTLELGDSALYLCASSFLGRGGISRTDTQYFGPGTRLTVL.

The V call is TRBV4-3, the J call TRBJ2-1; D gene unclear. The CDR3 loop spans 13 amino acids. V was pared by 0 bases and J by 12 bases, with 12 bases between. Per the germline V gene, CDR1 is LGHNA and CDR2 is YSLEER. The CDR3 sequence: CASSQEGWDPQFF. CDR3 coding DNA: TGCGCCAGCAGCCAAGAGGGTTGGGATCCGCAGTTCTTC.

This clone has just a few counts. J is TRBJ2-4 and V is TRBV10-3; D not resolved. Germline lookup yields CDR1 ENHRY and CDR2 SYGVKD. The CDR3 runs 14 residues. The V gene lost 5 bases and the J gene lost 2 bases, with 10 bases spanning the gap. DNA of the CDR3: TGTGCCATCAGTCTAGGCCCAACCAAAAACATTCAGTACTTC. Translated, it gives CAISLGPTKNIQYF.

The rearrangement links TRBV6-1 to TRBJ1-4; 7 nucleotides line up with TRBD1. Germline V lookup: CDR1 MNHNS, CDR2 SASEGT. V gave up 6 bases and J gave up 3 bases; unmatched junction bases: 7. The CDR3 totals 15 residues. In DNA form, the CDR3 reads TGTGCCAGCAGGACCTCCACAGGGGCTAATGAAAAACTGTTTTTT. This gives the protein CASRTSTGANEKLFF.